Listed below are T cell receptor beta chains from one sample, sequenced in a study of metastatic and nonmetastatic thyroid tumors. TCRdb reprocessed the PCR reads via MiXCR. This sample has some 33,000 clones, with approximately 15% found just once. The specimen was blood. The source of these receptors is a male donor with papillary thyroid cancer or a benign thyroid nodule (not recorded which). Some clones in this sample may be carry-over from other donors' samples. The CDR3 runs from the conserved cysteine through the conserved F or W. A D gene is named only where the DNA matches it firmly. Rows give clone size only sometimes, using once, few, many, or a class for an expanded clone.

CDR3aa: CASSLLTGGRNEQYF; CDR3nt: TGTGCCAGCAGTTTATTGACAGGGGGAAGGAACGAGCAGTACTTC; abundance: few; j_gene: TRBJ2-7; v_gene: TRBV28; d_gene: TRBD1
CDR3aa: CASSPGLAVSNTGELFF; CDR3nt: TGTGCCAGCAGCCCCGGACTAGCGGTCTCGAACACCGGGGAGCTGTTTTTT; abundance: many; j_gene: TRBJ2-2; v_gene: TRBV9; d_gene: TRBD2
CDR3aa: CASRPTRERETQYF; CDR3nt: TGTGCCAGCAGGCCTACTCGGGAACGGGAGACCCAGTACTTC; abundance: many; j_gene: TRBJ2-5; v_gene: TRBV6-1; d_gene: -
CDR3aa: CASSPARGSTGELFF; CDR3nt: TGTGCCAGCAGTCCGGCCAGAGGGAGCACCGGGGAGCTGTTTTTT; abundance: medium-sized; j_gene: TRBJ2-2; v_gene: TRBV28; d_gene: -
CDR3aa: CASILGQGGEGYTF; CDR3nt: TGTGCCAGCATCCTTGGACAGGGCGGTGAGGGCTACACCTTC; abundance: -; j_gene: TRBJ1-2; v_gene: TRBV3-1; d_gene: TRBD1
CDR3aa: CASSLEADFNEHFF; CDR3nt: TGTGCCAGCAGCTTAGAGGCGGACTTCAATGAGCATTTCTTC; abundance: -; j_gene: TRBJ2-1; v_gene: TRBV11-1; d_gene: -
CDR3aa: CASSGPSSREARKEQYF; CDR3nt: TGTGCCAGCAGCGGCCCCTCCTCGCGGGAGGCCCGAAAGGAGCAGTACTTC; abundance: many; j_gene: TRBJ2-7; v_gene: TRBV4-2; d_gene: TRBD2
CDR3aa: CASSIPGEGYGYTF; CDR3nt: TGTGCCAGCAGCATACCGGGAGAAGGCTATGGCTACACCTTC; abundance: many; j_gene: TRBJ1-2; v_gene: TRBV11-2; d_gene: -
CDR3aa: CASRTSAYNEQFF; CDR3nt: TGCGCCAGCAGAACTAGTGCGTACAATGAGCAGTTCTTC; abundance: -; j_gene: TRBJ2-1; v_gene: TRBV5-1; d_gene: -
CDR3aa: CASRDPGLASPYEQYF; CDR3nt: TGTGCCAGCAGAGATCCTGGGCTAGCTTCGCCCTACGAGCAGTACTTC; abundance: few; j_gene: TRBJ2-7; v_gene: TRBV6-1; d_gene: -
CDR3aa: CASSRLTGQRETQYF; CDR3nt: TGCGCCAGCAGCCGGTTGACTGGACAGCGAGAGACCCAGTACTTC; abundance: many; j_gene: TRBJ2-5; v_gene: TRBV4-1; d_gene: -
CDR3aa: CAISEWTDNEQFF; CDR3nt: TGTGCCATCAGTGAGTGGACAGACAATGAGCAGTTCTTC; abundance: many; j_gene: TRBJ2-1; v_gene: TRBV10-3; d_gene: -
CDR3aa: CASSLAVTGSTDTQYF; CDR3nt: TGCGCCAGCAGCTTGGCCGTAACAGGTAGCACAGATACGCAGTATTTT; abundance: many; j_gene: TRBJ2-3; v_gene: TRBV5-1; d_gene: -
CDR3aa: CASNSTSGRRNTQYF; CDR3nt: TGTGCCAGCAATTCGACTAGCGGGAGGAGGAATACGCAGTATTTT; abundance: many; j_gene: TRBJ2-3; v_gene: TRBV6-9; d_gene: TRBD2
CDR3aa: CASSTSGAAKNIQYF; CDR3nt: TGTGCCAGCAGTACCTCCGGGGCAGCCAAAAACATTCAGTACTTC; abundance: many; j_gene: TRBJ2-4; v_gene: TRBV27; d_gene: -
CDR3aa: CAISDRGGGNTIYF; CDR3nt: TGTGCCATCTCCGACAGGGGAGGTGGAAACACCATATATTTT; abundance: many; j_gene: TRBJ1-3; v_gene: TRBV10-3; d_gene: TRBD1
CDR3aa: CASSASLRGKGNNSPLHF; CDR3nt: TGTGCCAGCAGCGCATCCCTAAGGGGAAAGGGAAATAATTCACCCCTCCACTTT; abundance: many; j_gene: TRBJ1-6; v_gene: TRBV27; d_gene: -
CDR3aa: CASSGESGTYAYEQYF; CDR3nt: TGTGCCAGCAGTGGGGAAAGTGGGACGTACGCCTACGAGCAGTACTTC; abundance: many; j_gene: TRBJ2-7; v_gene: TRBV12-3/TRBV12-4; d_gene: -
CDR3aa: CASSLSQGAGYTF; CDR3nt: TGTGCCAGCAGCTTAAGCCAGGGGGCTGGCTACACCTTC; abundance: few; j_gene: TRBJ1-2; v_gene: TRBV5-4; d_gene: TRBD1
CDR3aa: CSARDVESAEPYEQYF; CDR3nt: TGCAGTGCTAGAGATGTGGAGTCAGCAGAACCCTACGAGCAGTACTTC; abundance: -; j_gene: TRBJ2-7; v_gene: TRBV20-1; d_gene: -
CDR3aa: CASWSRDGRNYGYTF; CDR3nt: TGTGCCAGTTGGTCCCGGGACGGGCGAAACTATGGCTACACCTTC; abundance: many; j_gene: TRBJ1-2; v_gene: TRBV6-2/TRBV6-3; d_gene: -
CDR3aa: CASSLTLRRESNTEAFF; CDR3nt: TGTGCCAGCAGTCTAACGTTACGACGGGAATCGAACACTGAAGCTTTCTTT; abundance: many; j_gene: TRBJ1-1; v_gene: TRBV6-1; d_gene: -
CDR3aa: CASSLGGTSGYEQYF; CDR3nt: TGTGCCAGCAGCTTAGGGGGGACTAGCGGGTACGAGCAGTACTTC; abundance: many; j_gene: TRBJ2-7; v_gene: TRBV11-2; d_gene: TRBD2